This T cell receptor (beta chain) was recorded in a study of graft-versus-host responses after intestinal transplantation. Looking at the study overall: Multivisceral, liver-intestinal, or isolated intestinal transplants were performed in recipients. Following induction with anti-thymocyte globulin, all recipients were given tacrolimus and steroids for three to four years.

This clone appeared once. Its matching antigen is unknown. This CDR3 contains 14 residues. Between the trimmed V and J ends, which lost 4 bases and 5 bases, there was a span of 14 bases. Germline V CDR1 and CDR2: WSHSY, SAAADI. TCRdb's table, derived via immunoSEQ multiplex PCR, lists solely in-frame clones and lacks some. Of 13,000 to 15,000 clones listed, over 85% are singletons. Findings of the study overall: Recipient-marrow GvH clones were detected, some having first appeared in ileum or blood. HvG clone declines early post-transplant were associated with peak circulating GvH levels.

Source: PBMCs, taken 9 days after transplant. The source of this sequence is a human patient who received an intestinal transplant, so some T cells may come from the graft donor. The rearrangement uses TRBV10-2 and TRBJ1-2; possibly TRBD1 for D (6 bases). DNA of the CDR3: TGCGCCAGCAGTGCAGCCGGGAGGGGGTATGGCTACACCTTC. It yields the protein CASSAAGRGYGYTF.